Each of the 16 T cell receptor beta chains below was sequenced from the same sample in a study of blood T cell repertoires in COVID-19. Only in-frame clones appear in the TCRdb table, and some are missing; sequencing was by immunoSEQ multiplex PCR. The sample contains fewer than 150,000 clones, around 88% of which appear only once. The sample taken for sequencing was peripheral blood. These TCRs come from a woman in her fifties or sixties with active or convalescent COVID-19.

The V gene is TRBV6-4, the J gene TRBJ2-3, with 9 bases that match TRBD1. V gave up 1 base and J gave up 1 base; unmatched junction bases: 6. The CDR3 is 17 residues long. From germline, CDR1 is MRHNA and CDR2 SNTAGT. CDR3 amino acids: CASSDLQGAWGTDTQYF. CDR3 DNA sequence: TGTGCCAGCAGTGACTTACAGGGGGCGTGGGGCACAGATACGCAGTATTTT.

This chain's CDR3 is CASSLGQAETQYF. The CDR3, as DNA: TGCGCCAGCAGCTTGGGTCAGGCGGAGACCCAGTACTTC. V usage is TRBV5-1 and J usage is TRBJ2-5; D uncertain. CDR3 length equals 13 residues. Germline lookup yields CDR1 SGHRS and CDR2 YFSETQ. The ends were cut back, 0 bases at V and 5 bases at J, with 8 bases in the middle.

The V call is TRBV11-3, the J call TRBJ1-4; 12 bases are shared with TRBD1. V was clipped by 4 bases and J by 4 bases; unmatched bases: 13. This CDR3 region has 19 residues. Looked up from germline, CDR1 is SGHNT and CDR2 is YENEEA. CDR3 in DNA: TGTGCCAGCAGCTCGTCCCCCCGGGACAGGGGGCATATTAATGAAAAACTGTTTTTT. It yields the protein CASSSSPRDRGHINEKLFF. The full variable domain, with the rest looked up from reference TRBV11-3 and TRBJ1-4, is EAGVVQSPRYKIIEKKQPVAFWCNPISGHNTLYWYLQNLGQGPELLIRYENEEAVDDSQLPKDRFSAERLKGVDSTLKIQPAELGDSAVYLCASSSSPRDRGHINEKLFFGSGTQLSVL.

The chain uses TRBV9 and TRBJ1-1, with a possible D match to TRBD1 (6 bases). The germline gives CDR1 SGDLS, CDR2 YYNGEE. CDR3 length equals 13 residues. V was shortened by 4 bases and J by 1 base, with 8 bases between the two germline ends. CDR3 amino acids: CASSSGANTEAFF. The DNA of the CDR3 is TGTGCCAGCAGCTCAGGGGCGAACACTGAAGCTTTCTTT.

V gene TRBV7-8 combines with J gene TRBJ2-3; D gene unclear. The V gene's germline CDR1 is SGHVS and CDR2 FQNEAQ. This CDR3 comprises 13 residues. V was clipped by 1 base and J by 5 bases, with 7 bases between them. This CDR3 is CASSLGWRDTQYF. In DNA form, the CDR3 reads TGTGCCAGCAGCTTAGGATGGAGAGATACGCAGTATTTT.

The chain combines TRBV18 with TRBJ1-5, with D possibly matching TRBD1 (6 bases). The V gene's germline CDR1 is KGHSH and CDR2 LQKENI. Trimming left V 6 bases short and J 4 bases short, with 16 bases between. This CDR3 region has 15 residues. For the CDR3, the DNA is TGTGCCAGCTCGGCGGGGGTTAGGGGGAATCAGCCCCAGCATTTT. Translation gives CASSAGVRGNQPQHF.

This rearrangement joins TRBV9 to TRBJ2-3; possibly TRBD2 for D (5 bases). Trimming stripped 3 bases from V and 0 bases from J, with 17 bases between. Germline V gene sequence: CDR1 SGDLS, CDR2 YYNGEE. The CDR3 is 17 amino acids. As DNA, the CDR3 is TGTGCCAGCAGCGAGGCCCCGGGCGGGCCGAGCACAGATACGCAGTATTTT. It specifies CASSEAPGGPSTDTQYF.

The rearrangement links TRBV5-1 to TRBJ1-2; a weak D match, TRBD1 (5 bases). The length of the CDR3 is 13 residues. Trimming cost V 4 bases and J 6 bases, with 13 bases left between them. Germline V CDR1 and CDR2: SGHRS, YFSETQ. CDR3 sequence reads: CASSRQGPHGYTF. In nucleotides, the CDR3 is TGCGCCAGCAGCAGGCAGGGTCCCCATGGCTACACCTTC.

The chain links TRBV27 to TRBJ1-2, with 7 bases that match TRBD1. V gave up 5 bases and J gave up 5 bases; unmatched junction bases: 11. The CDR3 runs 15 residues. Looked up from germline, CDR1 is MNHEY and CDR2 is SMNVEV (reference sequence). The CDR3 nucleotides are TGTGCCAGCAGTCCGACAGGGAATGCCCTATATGGCTACACCTTC. Translation: CASSPTGNALYGYTF.

This chain connects TRBV11-2 to TRBJ2-5; 10 nucleotides agree with TRBD2. V gave up 1 base and J gave up 4 bases; unmatched junction bases: 3. The CDR3 is 15 amino acids. Germline values: CDR1 SGHAT, CDR2 FQNNGV. In DNA form, the CDR3 reads TGTGCCAGCAGCTTAGGTCTAGCGGGAGCAGAGACCCAGTACTTC. It is translated as CASSLGLAGAETQYF.

The CDR3 nucleotides read TGTGCCAGCAGTGGTCTAGCATACCGAGCCCGGTACTTC. This translates into CASSGLAYRARYF. The chain links TRBV12-3 or TRBV12-4 to TRBJ2-5; D might be TRBD2 (5 bases). This CDR3 comprises 13 residues. V was cut by 5 bases and J by 13 bases, with 20 bases left in between.

V is TRBV5-1 and J is TRBJ2-3; 10 bases line up with TRBD2. The CDR3 sequence is 15 residues long. Trimming cost V 0 bases and J 6 bases; bases outside gene matches: 4. Germline lookup yields CDR1 SGHRS and CDR2 YFSETQ. CDR3 sequence reads: CASSLGTSGSDTQYF. The CDR3 DNA follows: TGCGCCAGCAGCTTGGGGACTAGCGGATCTGATACGCAGTATTTT.

As DNA, the CDR3 is TGTGCCAGCAGTTACTCCGATGAGGTGGACAGCTACAATCAGCCCCAGCATTTT. The encoded protein is CASSYSDEVDSYNQPQHF. The chain is built from TRBV6-2 or TRBV6-3 and TRBJ1-5, with D perhaps TRBD1 (6 bases). The CDR3 totals 18 residues. Germline lookup yields CDR1 MNHEY and CDR2 SVGEGT. Deletions cut 0 bases from V and 3 bases from J, with 18 bases between.

The chain links TRBV6-2 or TRBV6-3 to TRBJ2-7, with a weak D call TRBD1 (5 bases). V was cut by 2 bases and J by 6 bases, with 8 bases left in between. In germline, CDR1 is MNHEY, CDR2 SVGEGT. The CDR3 runs to 12 residues. CDR3 amino acids: CASSYGASEQYF. DNA for the CDR3: TGTGCCAGCAGTTACGGGGCTTCCGAGCAGTACTTC.

This sequence joins TRBV5-6 and TRBJ2-5, with 7 positions matching TRBD2. Germline CDR1 and CDR2: SGHDT and YYEEEE. The CDR3 runs to 13 residues. With V trimmed by 0 bases and J by 5 bases, 1 base remained unmatched. CDR3 loop: CASSLAGGETQYF. DNA for the CDR3: TGTGCCAGCAGCTTGGCGGGAGGCGAGACCCAGTACTTC.

This clone was seen only once. The V and J genes are TRBV3-1 (or the pseudogene TRBV3-2) and TRBJ2-7, with TRBD1 as a possible D gene (6 bases). The CDR3 is made up of 13 amino acids. The germline gives CDR1 LGHDT, CDR2 YNNKEL (reference sequence). V lost 1 base, J lost 3 bases, and 7 bases lay in between. In DNA form, the CDR3 reads TGTGCCAGCAGCCAAGGGACAGTCTACGAGCAGTACTTC. Translated: CASSQGTVYEQYF.